The rows below give T cell receptor beta chains drawn from one sample of a study of sequential checkpoint blockade in melanoma. TCRdb keeps only in-frame clones here, not all; method: immunoSEQ multiplex PCR. The table records around 13,000 clones, over 60% of them present only once. The sample here was CD8+ T cells sorted from blood (inferred from file names), taken from a patient given nivolumab and ipilimumab in sequence. The source of these receptors is a human donor with melanoma. The CDR3 runs from the conserved cysteine through the conserved F or W. A D gene is named only where the DNA matches it firmly. Clone size is not always given. Where it is, it says once, few, many or a class for expanded clones.

J,D,size,V,DNA,CDR3
TRBJ2-1,NA,NA,TRBV7-9,TGTGCCAGCAGCTTTCCGGCGGAGGTGGTCGGGAATGAGCAGTTCTTC,CASSFPAEVVGNEQFF
TRBJ2-3,TRBD2,NA,TRBV6-4,TGTGCCAGCAGTGAATTGGCGGGAGCTACCACAGATACGCAGTATTTT,CASSELAGATTDTQYF
TRBJ2-5,TRBD2,NA,TRBV14,TGTGCCAGCAGCCCCGGGACTAGCGGGGTTCCGTACCAAGAGACCCAGTACTTC,CASSPGTSGVPYQETQYF
TRBJ2-7,NA,NA,TRBV10-2,TGCGCCAGTAGTTCACAATACGAGCAGTACTTC,CASSSQYEQYF
TRBJ2-5,TRBD2,NA,TRBV6-5,TGTGCCAGCAGTTACTTGGCGGGAGTGTGGGAGACCCAGTACTTC,CASSYLAGVWETQYF
TRBJ1-5,NA,NA,TRBV7-9,TGTGCCAGCAGTCTTGGAGGGGGGGCTCAGCCCCAGCATTTT,CASSLGGGAQPQHF
TRBJ2-1,NA,NA,TRBV7-9,TGTGCCAGCAGCCCCAACTCCAATGAGCAGTTCTTC,CASSPNSNEQFF
TRBJ2-2,NA,few,TRBV7-2,TGTGCCAGCAGCCAATTTTACGGGACATTAACCGGGGAGCTGTTTTTT,CASSQFYGTLTGELFF
TRBJ2-7,TRBD1,once,TRBV5-6,TGTGCCAGCAGCTTGGGGGACAGGGTGGAAACCTACGAGCAGTACTTC,CASSLGDRVETYEQYF
TRBJ2-1,NA,NA,TRBV27,TGTGCCAGCAGTGCCCTTAGCAGGGTAGATGAGCAGTTCTTC,CASSALSRVDEQFF
TRBJ1-1,NA,NA,TRBV7-8,TGTGCCAGCAGCTTAGTCAGGGCTGGCACTGAAGCTTTCTTT,CASSLVRAGTEAFF
TRBJ2-5,NA,NA,TRBV19,TGTGCCAGTAGTATTGTGGCAGGGGCCCTCCAAGAGACCCAGTACTTC,CASSIVAGALQETQYF
TRBJ2-5,NA,few,TRBV21-1,TGTGCCAGACGACAGCTCCAAGAGACCCAGTACTTC,CARRQLQETQYF
TRBJ2-1,NA,NA,TRBV4-3,TGCGCCAGCAGCCCGGCGGGAAATGAGCAGTTCTTC,CASSPAGNEQFF
TRBJ2-7,NA,few,TRBV30,TGTGCCTGGAGTGCCCTAGTATTTTCCTACGAGCAGTACTTC,CAWSALVFSYEQYF
TRBJ1-1,NA,NA,TRBV5-5,TGTGCCAGCAGCTTGGGCCAGGAGGGCACTGAAGCTTTCTTT,CASSLGQEGTEAFF
TRBJ2-6,TRBD1,NA,TRBV2,TGTGCCACTGACTACAGGGGGCATAGCTCTGGGGCCAACGTCCTGACTTTC,CATDYRGHSSGANVLTF
TRBJ1-2,NA,once,TRBV4-1,TGCGCCAGCAGCCAAGATAATCAGGGAATCCTTGGCTACACCTTC,CASSQDNQGILGYTF
TRBJ2-7,TRBD2,NA,TRBV5-6,TGTGCCAGCAGCTTGAGGCTACGAGCGGGGGGGTCCCCCTACGAGCAGTACTTC,CASSLRLRAGGSPYEQYF
TRBJ1-4,NA,NA,TRBV6-1,TGTGCCAGCAGTGACGGTGAAAAACTGTTTTTT,CASSDGEKLFF
TRBJ2-1,TRBD1,medium-sized,TRBV7-9,TGTGCCAGCAGCTCCACAGGGGCGGTGGAGCAGTTCTTC,CASSSTGAVEQFF
TRBJ2-3,TRBD1,NA,TRBV7-7,TGTGCTAGCAGCGAAGGGGGCTTGTTTGGCACAGATACGCAGTATTTT,CASSEGGLFGTDTQYF
TRBJ1-2,TRBD1,NA,TRBV7-9,TGTGCCAGCAGCTTAGGGACAGGGACAGGTGGCTACACCTTC,CASSLGTGTGGYTF
TRBJ2-7,TRBD1,once,TRBV2,TGTGCCAGCAGCCCGGGACAGCGCACCTACGAGCAGTACTTC,CASSPGQRTYEQYF
TRBJ2-1,NA,NA,TRBV5-6,TGTGCCAGCAGCTCGTACAATGAGCAGTTCTTC,CASSSYNEQFF
TRBJ2-1,TRBD2,few,TRBV19,TGTGCCAGTAGTATGGTAGCGGGGGCGGAACTTTTCAATGAGCAGTTCTTC,CASSMVAGAELFNEQFF